This T cell receptor beta chain was sequenced for a study of PD-L1 blockade in urothelial cancer. Study-level background: Between 0 and 3 chemotherapy regimens preceded treatment for each patient.

Study-level points and caveats: Clones that were tumor-associated expanded more in the blood of durable-benefit patients at 3 weeks.

Notes on this clone: Antigen specificity is unknown.

This CDR3 comprises 15 residues. With 2 bases clipped from V and 11 bases from J, the junction kept 8 bases outside the gene matches. Germline CDR1 is SGHAT and CDR2 is FQDESV (reference sequence). Amplified housekeeping genes were used to quantify DNA from FFPE tumors. Produced via immunoSEQ multiplex PCR; TCRdb's table is partial and in-frame only. The sample shows 35,000 to 45,000 clones, 36% of them seen only once. The sample was tumor tissue, taken before atezolizumab (anti-PD-L1) treatment. The TCR originated in a man aged 55-75 years with urothelial cancer. This rearrangement joins TRBV11-1 to TRBJ2-1; 11 bases agree with TRBD2. The CDR3 DNA reads as TGTGCCAGCAGCTTAACGTTAGGGACTAGCGGCCAGCAGTTCTTC. Translated: CASSLTLGTSGQQFF.